These T cell receptor beta chains were read from a single sample in a study of technical replicates of blood from a handful of donors. Profiled with immunoSEQ multiplex PCR; TCRdb holds only in-frame clones, not every one. This sample has 60,000 to 90,000 clones, with approximately 96% found just once. The specimen was T cells isolated from PBMCs. The source is a human donor in good health. Both conserved end residues are part of each CDR3. The D gene is left open where the match is weak. A row's size may be missing; if present it is once, few, many or a size class.

abundance: NA
len: 12
v_gene: TRBV28
j_gene: TRBJ1-2
d_gene: NA
CDR3aa: CASTLRGVGYTF
CDR3nt: TGTGCCAGCACTCTCCGGGGGGTGGGCTACACCTTC

abundance: NA
len: 14
v_gene: TRBV18
j_gene: TRBJ1-1
d_gene: NA
CDR3aa: CASFYGGGAAEAFF
CDR3nt: TGTGCCAGCTTCTACGGTGGGGGGGCGGCTGAAGCTTTCTTT

abundance: NA
len: 13
v_gene: TRBV6-1
j_gene: TRBJ1-5
d_gene: TRBD1
CDR3aa: CASSETGVQPQHF
CDR3nt: TGTGCCAGCAGTGAGACAGGGGTACAGCCCCAGCATTTT

abundance: once
len: 13
v_gene: TRBV5-1
j_gene: TRBJ2-1
d_gene: NA
CDR3aa: CASIDSLDNEQFF
CDR3nt: TGCGCCAGCATAGACAGTTTAGACAATGAGCAGTTCTTC

abundance: NA
len: 18
v_gene: TRBV4-3
j_gene: TRBJ2-3
d_gene: NA
CDR3aa: CASSQERGSGWGTDTQYF
CDR3nt: TGCGCCAGCAGCCAAGAGAGAGGATCGGGTTGGGGCACAGATACGCAGTATTTT

abundance: NA
len: 15
v_gene: TRBV28
j_gene: TRBJ2-1
d_gene: NA
CDR3aa: CASSLVGQWELEQFF
CDR3nt: TGTGCCAGCAGTTTAGTTGGGCAGTGGGAGCTTGAGCAGTTCTTC

abundance: NA
len: 16
v_gene: TRBV4-3
j_gene: TRBJ2-1
d_gene: TRBD2
CDR3aa: CASSQGTSVIYNEQFF
CDR3nt: TGCGCCAGCAGCCAAGGGACTAGCGTGATCTACAATGAGCAGTTCTTC

abundance: once
len: 19
v_gene: TRBV4-1
j_gene: TRBJ2-3
d_gene: TRBD2
CDR3aa: CASSQGGGKGLAGTDTQYF
CDR3nt: TGCGCCAGCAGCCAAGGGGGGGGCAAGGGACTAGCGGGCACAGATACGCAGTATTTT

abundance: once
len: 15
v_gene: TRBV5-1
j_gene: TRBJ2-3
d_gene: NA
CDR3aa: CASSLRAGTTDTQYF
CDR3nt: TGCGCCAGCAGCTTGAGGGCGGGGACCACAGATACGCAGTATTTT

abundance: once
len: 14
v_gene: TRBV19
j_gene: TRBJ1-5
d_gene: NA
CDR3aa: CASSIALTNQPQHF
CDR3nt: TGTGCCAGTAGTATAGCCCTAACCAATCAGCCCCAGCATTTT

abundance: once
len: 13
v_gene: TRBV7-6
j_gene: TRBJ2-5
d_gene: NA
CDR3aa: CASSLHERETQYF
CDR3nt: TGTGCCAGCAGCTTACACGAACGGGAGACCCAGTACTTC

abundance: NA
len: 15
v_gene: TRBV5-1
j_gene: TRBJ1-1
d_gene: TRBD1
CDR3aa: CASSDAGTVNTEAFF
CDR3nt: TGCGCCAGCAGCGATGCCGGGACAGTGAACACTGAAGCTTTCTTT

abundance: NA
len: 16
v_gene: TRBV9
j_gene: TRBJ2-7
d_gene: TRBD2
CDR3aa: CASSVGLAGGFDEQYF
CDR3nt: TGTGCCAGCAGCGTAGGACTAGCGGGAGGTTTCGACGAGCAGTACTTC

abundance: NA
len: 15
v_gene: TRBV30
j_gene: TRBJ1-1
d_gene: NA
CDR3aa: CAWSHGQLMNTEAFF
CDR3nt: TGTGCCTGGAGCCATGGACAGCTCATGAACACTGAAGCTTTCTTT

abundance: NA
len: 16
v_gene: TRBV7-2
j_gene: TRBJ1-4
d_gene: TRBD1
CDR3aa: CASSYRGWGTNEKLFF
CDR3nt: TGTGCCAGCAGTTACAGGGGCTGGGGGACTAATGAAAAACTGTTTTTT

abundance: NA
len: 14
v_gene: TRBV27
j_gene: TRBJ2-7
d_gene: NA
CDR3aa: CASSEGRDSYEQYF
CDR3nt: TGTGCCAGCAGTGAGGGAAGGGACTCCTACGAGCAGTACTTC

abundance: NA
len: 16
v_gene: TRBV7-6
j_gene: TRBJ2-6
d_gene: TRBD2
CDR3aa: CASSLGGGSGANVLTF
CDR3nt: TGTGCCAGCAGCTTGGGCGGGGGCTCTGGGGCCAACGTCCTGACTTTC

abundance: NA
len: 13
v_gene: TRBV28
j_gene: TRBJ1-4
d_gene: NA
CDR3aa: CATTSNTNEKLFF
CDR3nt: TGTGCCACCACCAGTAACACTAATGAAAAACTGTTTTTT

abundance: NA
len: 12
v_gene: TRBV5-1
j_gene: TRBJ2-3
d_gene: NA
CDR3aa: CASSFSTDTQYF
CDR3nt: TGCGCCAGCAGCTTTTCTACAGATACGCAGTATTTT

abundance: NA
len: 13
v_gene: TRBV4-2
j_gene: TRBJ2-1
d_gene: NA
CDR3aa: CASSLGVYNEQFF
CDR3nt: TGTGCCAGCAGCCTGGGAGTATACAATGAGCAGTTCTTC

abundance: NA
len: 13
v_gene: TRBV7-9
j_gene: TRBJ2-7
d_gene: NA
CDR3aa: CASSLVSRGEQYF
CDR3nt: TGTGCCAGCAGCTTAGTTTCCCGGGGCGAGCAGTACTTC

abundance: NA
len: 14
v_gene: TRBV10-3
j_gene: TRBJ2-1
d_gene: TRBD2
CDR3aa: CAIRGTSGYNEQFF
CDR3nt: TGTGCCATCAGGGGGACTAGCGGCTACAATGAGCAGTTCTTC

abundance: NA
len: 18
v_gene: TRBV4-2
j_gene: TRBJ2-2
d_gene: TRBD1
CDR3aa: CASSQDVRTGWGTGELFF
CDR3nt: TGTGCCAGCAGCCAAGATGTTCGGACAGGGTGGGGGACCGGGGAGCTGTTTTTT

abundance: NA
len: 13
v_gene: TRBV29-1
j_gene: TRBJ1-4
d_gene: TRBD1
CDR3aa: CSVALQGREKLFF
CDR3nt: TGCAGCGTTGCCTTACAGGGGAGGGAAAAACTGTTTTTT

abundance: NA
len: 13
v_gene: TRBV9
j_gene: TRBJ1-1
d_gene: NA
CDR3aa: CASSDGGNTEAFF
CDR3nt: TGTGCCAGCAGCGATGGAGGGAACACTGAAGCTTTCTTT

abundance: NA
len: 16
v_gene: TRBV6-1
j_gene: TRBJ1-4
d_gene: NA
CDR3aa: CASSESITATNEKLFF
CDR3nt: TGTGCCAGCAGTGAAAGTATAACAGCAACTAATGAAAAACTGTTTTTT

abundance: NA
len: 14
v_gene: TRBV11-2
j_gene: TRBJ2-7
d_gene: NA
CDR3aa: CASSLGGHPYEQYF
CDR3nt: TGTGCCAGCAGCTTAGGTGGACATCCCTACGAGCAGTACTTC

abundance: once
len: 15
v_gene: TRBV29-1
j_gene: TRBJ2-7
d_gene: NA
CDR3aa: CSVEALGTNSYEQYF
CDR3nt: TGCAGCGTTGAAGCGCTAGGGACAAATTCCTACGAGCAGTACTTC

abundance: NA
len: 19
v_gene: TRBV4-2
j_gene: TRBJ2-7
d_gene: TRBD2
CDR3aa: CASSQDSETSGIFSYEQYF
CDR3nt: TGTGCCAGCAGCCAAGATTCGGAGACTAGCGGGATTTTTAGCTACGAGCAGTACTTC

abundance: NA
len: 13
v_gene: TRBV27
j_gene: TRBJ2-7
d_gene: NA
CDR3aa: CASSPAGPYEQYF
CDR3nt: TGTGCCAGCAGCCCGGCGGGACCCTACGAGCAGTACTTC

abundance: NA
len: 14
v_gene: TRBV6-1
j_gene: TRBJ1-5
d_gene: NA
CDR3aa: CASSRLKAGEPQHF
CDR3nt: TGTGCCAGCAGTCGATTAAAAGCGGGAGAGCCCCAGCATTTT

abundance: NA
len: 15
v_gene: TRBV7-8
j_gene: TRBJ2-2
d_gene: NA
CDR3aa: CASSHFLANTGELFF
CDR3nt: TGTGCCAGCAGCCACTTCTTGGCGAACACCGGGGAGCTGTTTTTT

abundance: NA
len: 18
v_gene: TRBV4-1
j_gene: TRBJ2-1
d_gene: NA
CDR3aa: CASSQGGQGRPADNEQFF
CDR3nt: TGCGCCAGCAGCCAGGGCGGGCAGGGGCGCCCCGCTGATAATGAGCAGTTCTTC

abundance: NA
len: 13
v_gene: TRBV9
j_gene: TRBJ2-1
d_gene: TRBD2
CDR3aa: CASSSGPYNEQFF
CDR3nt: TGTGCCAGCTCTAGCGGCCCGTACAATGAGCAGTTCTTC

abundance: NA
len: 16
v_gene: TRBV5-1
j_gene: TRBJ2-3
d_gene: NA
CDR3aa: CASSYGGASSTDTQYF
CDR3nt: TGCGCCAGCAGCTATGGGGGCGCCTCTAGCACAGATACGCAGTATTTT

abundance: NA
len: 14
v_gene: TRBV30
j_gene: TRBJ2-7
d_gene: NA
CDR3aa: CAWSPGMGNHEQYF
CDR3nt: TGTGCCTGGAGCCCGGGGATGGGAAACCACGAGCAGTACTTC

abundance: NA
len: 14
v_gene: TRBV27
j_gene: TRBJ2-2
d_gene: NA
CDR3aa: CASSPAQLTGELFF
CDR3nt: TGTGCCAGCAGTCCCGCCCAACTCACCGGGGAGCTGTTTTTT

abundance: NA
len: 13
v_gene: TRBV29-1
j_gene: TRBJ2-3
d_gene: TRBD1
CDR3aa: CSVDREVKDTQYF
CDR3nt: TGCAGCGTGGACAGGGAGGTAAAAGATACGCAGTATTTT

abundance: NA
len: 15
v_gene: TRBV7-9
j_gene: TRBJ1-1
d_gene: TRBD1
CDR3aa: CASSVTGLVRTEAFF
CDR3nt: TGTGCCAGCAGCGTGACAGGGTTGGTTAGGACTGAAGCTTTCTTT

abundance: NA
len: 15
v_gene: TRBV7-2
j_gene: TRBJ2-3
d_gene: NA
CDR3aa: CATGTSLGGTDTQYF
CDR3nt: TGTGCCACCGGTACTAGTCTTGGCGGCACAGATACGCAGTATTTT

abundance: NA
len: 15
v_gene: TRBV18
j_gene: TRBJ2-7
d_gene: TRBD2
CDR3aa: CASSPGTSGTYEQYF
CDR3nt: TGTGCCAGCTCCCCGGGGACTAGCGGGACCTACGAGCAGTACTTC

abundance: NA
len: 13
v_gene: TRBV2
j_gene: TRBJ1-1
d_gene: NA
CDR3aa: CASRPGINTEAFF
CDR3nt: TGTGCCAGCAGACCGGGGATTAACACTGAAGCTTTCTTT

abundance: NA
len: 15
v_gene: TRBV19
j_gene: TRBJ1-5
d_gene: NA
CDR3aa: CASSMVGALEWPQHF
CDR3nt: TGTGCCAGTAGTATGGTTGGTGCCCTAGAGTGGCCCCAGCATTTT

abundance: NA
len: 15
v_gene: TRBV7-3
j_gene: TRBJ2-2
d_gene: TRBD2
CDR3aa: CASSSLAGGTGELFF
CDR3nt: TGTGCCAGCAGCTCGCTAGCGGGAGGCACCGGGGAGCTGTTTTTT

abundance: NA
len: 16
v_gene: TRBV5-4
j_gene: TRBJ1-1
d_gene: TRBD1
CDR3aa: CASSSGGQGSGTEAFF
CDR3nt: TGTGCCAGCAGCTCCGGAGGACAGGGGTCGGGCACTGAAGCTTTCTTT

abundance: NA
len: 11
v_gene: TRBV29-1
j_gene: TRBJ2-1
d_gene: NA
CDR3aa: CSVTDYNEQFF
CDR3nt: TGCAGCGTGACTGACTACAATGAGCAGTTCTTC

abundance: NA
len: 16
v_gene: TRBV19
j_gene: TRBJ2-2
d_gene: TRBD2
CDR3aa: CASSILAGANTGELFF
CDR3nt: TGTGCCAGTAGTATACTAGCGGGAGCGAACACCGGGGAGCTGTTTTTT

abundance: NA
len: 11
v_gene: TRBV7-9
j_gene: TRBJ2-7
d_gene: NA
CDR3aa: CASSWSYEQYF
CDR3nt: TGTGCCAGCAGCTGGAGCTACGAGCAGTACTTC

abundance: NA
len: 13
v_gene: TRBV30
j_gene: TRBJ1-4
d_gene: TRBD1
CDR3aa: CAWRRDREEKLFF
CDR3nt: TGTGCCTGGAGGAGGGACAGGGAAGAAAAACTGTTTTTT

abundance: once
len: 11
v_gene: TRBV10-2
j_gene: TRBJ1-4
d_gene: NA
CDR3aa: CASSNNEKLFF
CDR3nt: TGCGCCAGCAGCAATAATGAAAAACTGTTTTTT

abundance: NA
len: 14
v_gene: TRBV9
j_gene: TRBJ2-3
d_gene: NA
CDR3aa: CASSVAGHTDTQYF
CDR3nt: TGTGCCAGCAGCGTAGCTGGGCACACAGATACGCAGTATTTT

abundance: NA
len: 13
v_gene: TRBV19
j_gene: TRBJ1-2
d_gene: NA
CDR3aa: CASSFDRTRGYTF
CDR3nt: TGTGCCAGTAGCTTTGATAGGACTAGGGGCTACACCTTC

abundance: once
len: 18
v_gene: TRBV7-9
j_gene: TRBJ2-7
d_gene: TRBD2
CDR3aa: CASTQTFSGRVRYYEQYF
CDR3nt: TGTGCCAGCACCCAAACCTTTAGCGGGAGGGTCAGGTACTACGAGCAGTACTTC

abundance: NA
len: 13
v_gene: TRBV4-1
j_gene: TRBJ2-7
d_gene: NA
CDR3aa: CASSQDQGYEQYF
CDR3nt: TGCGCCAGCAGCCAAGATCAGGGGTACGAGCAGTACTTC

abundance: NA
len: 12
v_gene: TRBV30
j_gene: TRBJ2-7
d_gene: TRBD2
CDR3aa: CAWLTSGYEQYF
CDR3nt: TGTGCCTGGCTGACTAGCGGCTACGAGCAGTACTTC